This entry lists 9 T cell receptor beta chains sequenced from one sample in a study of T cells after yellow fever vaccination. MiXCR, run by TCRdb on the 5' RACE reads, gives a single entry per CDR3 protein. The sample has 200,000 to 300,000 distinct CDR3 sequences; 10% to 15% are singletons. This material consisted of CD4+ T cells sorted from PBMCs, taken 45 days after the yellow fever booster vaccination. These receptors were obtained from a man younger than 40 who received the YFV17D yellow fever vaccine.

The genes are TRBV6-5 and TRBJ2-7; D is possibly TRBD1 or TRBD2 (5 bases each). The CDR3 runs to 12 residues. Germline CDR1 MNHEY, CDR2 SVGAGI. Trimming left V 4 bases short and J 6 bases short, with 10 bases between. CDR3 amino acids: CASSLLGREQYF. CDR3 DNA: TGTGCCAGCAGTTTGTTGGGACGCGAGCAGTACTTC.

The chain combines TRBV29-1 with TRBJ2-2, with TRBD1 as a possible D gene (5 bases). From germline, CDR1 is SQVTM and CDR2 ANQGSEA. The CDR3 has 14 residues. V lost 0 bases and J 4 bases, leaving 9 bases between the germline ends. The CDR3 reads CSVEESGSTGELFF. CDR3 DNA: TGCAGCGTTGAAGAATCAGGGTCCACCGGGGAGCTGTTTTTT.

CDR3: CASSSTGGFGYEQYF. DNA for the CDR3: TGTGCCAGCAGCTCGACAGGGGGCTTTGGTTACGAGCAGTACTTC. The chain links TRBV7-2 to TRBJ2-7, with 10 bases that match TRBD1. V was clipped by 4 bases and J by 4 bases; unmatched bases: 7. This CDR3 comprises 15 residues. Germline V gene lookup returns CDR1 SGHTA and CDR2 FQGNSA.

Notes on this clonotype: A junction end diverges from the germline sequence, so it may reflect a read error. This chain uses TRBV4-2 with TRBJ2-1; a weak D match, TRBD2 (6 bases). The CDR3 runs to 17 residues. Germline CDR1 is LGHNA and CDR2 is YNFKEQ. CDR3 nucleotides: TGTGCCAGAAGCCAAGGTCAAGATGGGACTTCTTACAATGAGCAGTTCTTC. As protein: CARSQGQDGTSYNEQFF.

Notes on this clonotype: At one boundary the junction diverges from the germline segment, which might be a read error. The rearrangement joins TRBV7-2 to TRBJ2-3; D is uncertain. The CDR3 extends over 15 amino acids. Germline CDR1 SGHTA, CDR2 FQGNSA. CDR3 DNA: TGTGCCAGCAGCTCCCTTTCTCCGAAGACACCCACTTGGGAATTT. It yields the protein CASSSLSPKTPTWEF. The variable domain in full, with the rest retrieved from reference TRBV7-2 and TRBJ2-3, is GAGVSQSPSNKVTEKGKDVELRCDPISGHTALYWYRQSLGQGLEFLIYFQGNSAPDKSGLPSDRFSAERTGGSVSTLTIQRTQQEDSAVYLCASSSLSPKTPTWEFGPGTRLTVL.

This clonotype was recorded a few times. The chain employs TRBV12-3 or TRBV12-4 and TRBJ2-7; TRBD1 is a possible D gene (6 bases). Trimming stripped 4 bases from V and 4 bases from J, with 14 bases between. The CDR3 totals 14 residues. CDR3 protein: CASSSPSTGYEQYF. In nucleotides, the CDR3 is TGTGCCAGCAGTTCTCCCTCAACAGGGTACGAGCAGTACTTC.

The chain combines TRBV5-1 with TRBJ2-1; 8 bases align to TRBD2. The V gene's germline CDR1 is SGHRS and CDR2 YFSETQ. V lost 7 bases and J lost 7; bases outside the gene matches: 13. The CDR3 contains 15 residues. The CDR3 nucleotides read TGCGCCAGCGCGGGAGGTACGGGAGGTTTTAATGAGCAGTTCTTC. The encoded protein is CASAGGTGGFNEQFF.

This clonotype turned up a few times. V is TRBV20-1 and J is TRBJ2-7; D could derive from TRBD1 or TRBD2 (5 bases each). Trimming left V 6 bases short and J 2 bases short, with 11 bases between. The CDR3 is 12 amino acids. Germline V gene sequence: CDR1 DFQATT, CDR2 SNEGSKA (reference sequence). In DNA, the CDR3 is TGCAGTGCCAGGGACGGGACCTACGAGCAGTACTTC. Its translation: CSARDGTYEQYF.

The chain combines TRBV29-1 with TRBJ2-5; 8 nucleotides align to TRBD2. This CDR3 region has 12 residues. J was trimmed by 7 bases and V by 2 bases; bases with no gene match: 3. Germline lookup yields CDR1 SQVTM and CDR2 ANQGSEA. As DNA, the CDR3 is TGCAGCGTTGAACTAGCGGGCGCGACCCAGTACTTC. It specifies CSVELAGATQYF.